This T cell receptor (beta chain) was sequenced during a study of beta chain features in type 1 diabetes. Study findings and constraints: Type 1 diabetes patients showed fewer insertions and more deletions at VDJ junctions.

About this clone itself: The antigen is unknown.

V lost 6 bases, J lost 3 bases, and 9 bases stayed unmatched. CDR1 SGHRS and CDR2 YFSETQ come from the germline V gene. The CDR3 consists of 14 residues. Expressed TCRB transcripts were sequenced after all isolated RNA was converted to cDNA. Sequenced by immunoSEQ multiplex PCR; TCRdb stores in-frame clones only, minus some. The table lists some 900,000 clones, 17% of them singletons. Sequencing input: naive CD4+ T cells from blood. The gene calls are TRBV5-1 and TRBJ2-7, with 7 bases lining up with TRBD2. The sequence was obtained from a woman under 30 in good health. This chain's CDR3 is CASTSQSGVYEQYF. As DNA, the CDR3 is TGCGCCAGCACTTCTCAAAGCGGGGTCTACGAGCAGTACTTC.